Reported below is one T cell receptor beta chain. Its target is not known. The data were taken from a study of T cell responses to AZD1222 COVID-19 vaccine. Findings and caveats of the study: Only five or six AZD1222 recipients tested seropositive at baseline.

Some clones are missing from TCRdb's copy, which holds only in-frame ones; the method was immunoSEQ multiplex PCR. Here the sample spans fewer than 85,000 clones, roughly 87% being singletons. The CDR3 has 15 amino acids. Looked up from germline, CDR1 is SGDLS and CDR2 is YYNGEE. Trimming pared 4 bases from V and 6 bases from J, leaving 17 bases between. The rearrangement joins TRBV9 to TRBJ1-5; D perhaps matches TRBD1 (5 bases). The receptor was isolated from an adult who received the AZD1222 COVID-19 vaccine. The starting material was peripheral blood, obtained 28 days after the second AZD1222 dose. The CDR3 here is CASSYGQDGGQPQHF. The CDR3 nucleotides are TGTGCCAGCAGCTACGGACAAGACGGAGGTCAGCCCCAGCATTTT.